This entry is about one T cell receptor (beta chain). The entry originates in a study of blood T cell repertoires in COVID-19. Participants were aged about 18 to 100 years from about two dozen US areas. In assigning cohorts, the study relied on participant-reported clinical history. Before being deemed recovered, Cohort 3 donors had two negative PCRs, clearance, or symptom resolution. This CDR3 has 14 amino acids. Per the germline V gene, CDR1 is LNHDA and CDR2 is SQIVND (reference sequence). Trimming cost V 6 bases and J 4 bases, with 13 bases left between them. Per the authors' pipeline: Using reference gene primer amplification, nucleated cell counts were estimated. Profiling relied on immunoSEQ multiplex PCR, and the TCRdb table lists in-frame clones only, not all of them. Clonal size and the V and J genes are those of that table, whereas D and trimming came from the DNA. The data contain approximately 360,000 clones, around 83% of them singletons.

This chain links TRBV19 with TRBJ1-3, with TRBD1 as a possible D gene (6 bases). The source material was PBMCs or T cells enriched from blood (not recorded which). This TCR derives from a woman aged 50 to 60 who had recovered from COVID-19. Here the CDR3 reads CASSSTGRGNTIYF. CDR3 DNA sequence: TGTGCCAGTAGCTCAACAGGGCGCGGAAACACCATATATTTT.